This T cell receptor (beta chain) was obtained from a study of T cell responses to AZD1222 COVID-19 vaccine. Per germline, CDR1 SGHKS and CDR2 YYEKEE (reference sequence). This CDR3 comprises 11 residues. V was trimmed by 1 base and J by 8 bases, leaving 6 bases between them. In its sample, this clone was seen once. The data were produced by immunoSEQ multiplex PCR, yet TCRdb's version contains in-frame clones alone and is incomplete. Of approximately 140,000 clones listed, over 90% are singletons. The receptor's source is an adult in good health. This chain connects TRBV5-5 to TRBJ1-2; D is unresolved. This material consisted of peripheral blood, taken on day 0 of AZD1222 vaccination. The CDR3 DNA reads TGTGCCAGCAGCTTGTATCAAGGCTACACCTTC. Amino acids: CASSLYQGYTF.